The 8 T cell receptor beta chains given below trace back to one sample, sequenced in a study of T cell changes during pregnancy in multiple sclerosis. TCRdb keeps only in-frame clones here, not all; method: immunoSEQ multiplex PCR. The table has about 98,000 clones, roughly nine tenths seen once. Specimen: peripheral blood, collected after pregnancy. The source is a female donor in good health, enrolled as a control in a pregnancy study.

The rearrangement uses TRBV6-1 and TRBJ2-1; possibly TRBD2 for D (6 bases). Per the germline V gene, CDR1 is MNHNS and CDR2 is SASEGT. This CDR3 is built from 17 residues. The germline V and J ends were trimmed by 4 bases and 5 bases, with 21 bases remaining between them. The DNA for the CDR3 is TGTGCCAGCAGTGGGGCACCTGGAGGGATCGTCGACAATGAGCAGTTCTTC. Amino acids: CASSGAPGGIVDNEQFF.

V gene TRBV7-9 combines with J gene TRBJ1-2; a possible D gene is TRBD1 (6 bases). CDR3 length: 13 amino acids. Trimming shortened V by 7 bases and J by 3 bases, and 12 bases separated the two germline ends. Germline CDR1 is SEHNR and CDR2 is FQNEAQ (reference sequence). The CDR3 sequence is CASTLGGDYGYTF. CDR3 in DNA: TGTGCCAGCACCCTAGGGGGGGACTATGGCTACACCTTC.

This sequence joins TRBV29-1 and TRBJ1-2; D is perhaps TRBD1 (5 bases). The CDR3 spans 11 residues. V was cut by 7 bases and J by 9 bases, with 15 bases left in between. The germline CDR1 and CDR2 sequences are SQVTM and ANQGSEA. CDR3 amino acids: CSASRQQRYTF. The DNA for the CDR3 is TGCAGCGCCAGTCGACAGCAACGCTACACCTTC.

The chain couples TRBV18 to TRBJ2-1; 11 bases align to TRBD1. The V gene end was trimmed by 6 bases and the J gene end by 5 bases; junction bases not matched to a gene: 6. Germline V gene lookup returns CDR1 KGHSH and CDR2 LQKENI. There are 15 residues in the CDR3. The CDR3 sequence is CASSLGQGADNEQFF. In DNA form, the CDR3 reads TGTGCCAGCTCCCTTGGACAGGGGGCGGACAATGAGCAGTTCTTC.

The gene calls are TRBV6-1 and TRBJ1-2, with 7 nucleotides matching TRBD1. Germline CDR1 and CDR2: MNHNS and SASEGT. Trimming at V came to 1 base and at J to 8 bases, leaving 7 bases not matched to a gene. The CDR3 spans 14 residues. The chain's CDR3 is CASSEVTGVGGYTF. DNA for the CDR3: TGTGCCAGCAGTGAAGTAACAGGGGTAGGCGGCTACACCTTC.

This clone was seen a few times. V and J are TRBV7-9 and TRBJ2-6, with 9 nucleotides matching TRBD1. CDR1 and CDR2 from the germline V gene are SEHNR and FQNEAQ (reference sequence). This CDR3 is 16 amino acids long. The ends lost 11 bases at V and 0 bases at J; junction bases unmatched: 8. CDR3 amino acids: CADRTGVSSGANVLTF. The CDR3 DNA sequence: TGTGCCGACCGGACAGGGGTCTCCTCTGGGGCCAACGTCCTGACTTTC.

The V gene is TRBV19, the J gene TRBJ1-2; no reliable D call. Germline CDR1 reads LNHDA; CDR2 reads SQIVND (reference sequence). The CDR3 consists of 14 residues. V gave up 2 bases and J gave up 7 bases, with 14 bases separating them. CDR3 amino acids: CASSIFGDPSGYTF. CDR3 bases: TGTGCCAGTAGTATATTCGGGGATCCATCTGGCTACACCTTC.

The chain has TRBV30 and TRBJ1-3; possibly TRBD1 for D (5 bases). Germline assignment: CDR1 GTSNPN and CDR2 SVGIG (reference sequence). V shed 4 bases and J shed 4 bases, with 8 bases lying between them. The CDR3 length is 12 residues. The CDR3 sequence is CAWTGGGNTIYF. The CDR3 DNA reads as TGTGCCTGGACCGGGGGGGGAAACACCATATATTTT.